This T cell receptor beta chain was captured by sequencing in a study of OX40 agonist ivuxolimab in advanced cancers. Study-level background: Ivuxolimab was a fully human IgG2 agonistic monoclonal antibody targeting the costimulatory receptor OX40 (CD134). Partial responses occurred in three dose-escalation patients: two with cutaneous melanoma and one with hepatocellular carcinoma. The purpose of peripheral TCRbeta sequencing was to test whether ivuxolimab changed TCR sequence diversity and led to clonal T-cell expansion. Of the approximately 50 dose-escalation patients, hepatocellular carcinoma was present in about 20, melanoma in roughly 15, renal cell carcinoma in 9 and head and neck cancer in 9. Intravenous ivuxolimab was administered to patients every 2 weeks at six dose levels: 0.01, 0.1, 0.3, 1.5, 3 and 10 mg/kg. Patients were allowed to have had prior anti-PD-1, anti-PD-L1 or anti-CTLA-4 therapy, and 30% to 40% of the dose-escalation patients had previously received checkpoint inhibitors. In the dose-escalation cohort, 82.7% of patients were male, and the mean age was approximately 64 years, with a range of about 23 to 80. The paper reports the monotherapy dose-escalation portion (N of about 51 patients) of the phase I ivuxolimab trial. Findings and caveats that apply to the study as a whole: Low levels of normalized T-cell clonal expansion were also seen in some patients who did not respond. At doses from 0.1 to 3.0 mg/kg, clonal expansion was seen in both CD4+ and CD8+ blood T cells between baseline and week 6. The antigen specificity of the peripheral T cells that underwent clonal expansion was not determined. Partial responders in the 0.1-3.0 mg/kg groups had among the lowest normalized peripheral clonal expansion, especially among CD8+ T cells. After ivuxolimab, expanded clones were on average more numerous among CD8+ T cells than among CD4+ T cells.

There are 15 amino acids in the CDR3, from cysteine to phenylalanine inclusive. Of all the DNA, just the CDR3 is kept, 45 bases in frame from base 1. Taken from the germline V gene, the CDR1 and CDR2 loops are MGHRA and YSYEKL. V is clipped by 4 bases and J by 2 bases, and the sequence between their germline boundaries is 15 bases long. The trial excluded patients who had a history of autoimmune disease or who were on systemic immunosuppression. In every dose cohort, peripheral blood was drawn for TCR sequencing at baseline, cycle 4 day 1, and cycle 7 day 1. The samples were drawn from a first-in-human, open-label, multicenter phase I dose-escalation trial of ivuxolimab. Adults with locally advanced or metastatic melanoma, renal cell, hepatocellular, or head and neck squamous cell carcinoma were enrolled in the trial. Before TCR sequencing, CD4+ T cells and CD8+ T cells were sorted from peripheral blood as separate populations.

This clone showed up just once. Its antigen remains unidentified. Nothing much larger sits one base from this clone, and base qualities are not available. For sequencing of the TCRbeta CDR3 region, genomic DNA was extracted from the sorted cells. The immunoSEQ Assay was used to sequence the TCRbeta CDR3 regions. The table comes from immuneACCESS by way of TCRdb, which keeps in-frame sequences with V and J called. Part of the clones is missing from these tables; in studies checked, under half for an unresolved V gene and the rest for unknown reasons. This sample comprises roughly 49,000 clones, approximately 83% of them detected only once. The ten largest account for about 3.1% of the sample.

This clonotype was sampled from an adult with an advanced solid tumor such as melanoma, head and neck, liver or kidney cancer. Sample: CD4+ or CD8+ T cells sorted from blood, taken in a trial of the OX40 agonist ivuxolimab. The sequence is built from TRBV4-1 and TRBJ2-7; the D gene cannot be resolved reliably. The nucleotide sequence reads TGCGCCAGCAGCCTATTCCTCGAACCTGCCTACGAGCAGTACTTC. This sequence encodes CASSLFLEPAYEQYF.